These 4 T cell receptor beta chains were sequenced from one sample in a study of response to subunit inactivated influenza vaccine (dated by TCRdb to 2016 to 2019). Library construction relied on RT-PCR. The reads were generated on an Illumina HiSeq 2500. TCRdb reworked the public reads: Q25 trimming with fastp, MiXCR clone assembly, productive beta chains retained. Rows with a matching CDR3 protein are joined into one entry that keeps the most common DNA and genes. The sample data list about 780,000 distinct CDR3 sequences, and around a sixth of these were observed just once. The ten largest clonotypes hold around 9.9% of the sample. The sample was PBMCs from blood, taken more than 4 days after vaccination. These receptors came from a man over 45 who received an inactivated influenza vaccine. Donor details come from another sample of the same person, matched by shared clones.

This clonotype was seen a few times. The chain uses TRBV25-1 and TRBJ2-5; 9 nucleotides line up with TRBD2. Unmatched junction bases numbered 9, after V lost 5 bases and J lost 5 bases. Germline V gene sequence: CDR1 MGHDK, CDR2 SYGVNS. The CDR3 is made up of 15 amino acids. The CDR3, as DNA: TGTGCCAGCAGTCTCCCTCTAGCGGGATTCGAGACCCAGTACTTC. This gives the protein CASSLPLAGFETQYF.

Many counts were recorded for this clonotype. The junction departs from the called germline gene at one end, perhaps through a read error. The gene calls are TRBV29-1 and TRBJ1-1, with TRBD1 as a possible D gene (6 bases). Germline-derived CDR1 and CDR2 are SQVTM and ANQGSEA. The length of the CDR3 is 12 residues. CDR3 protein: CGGGASNTEAFF. The CDR3, as DNA: TGTGGAGGGGGGGCCTCGAACACTGAAGCTTTCTTT.

The J gene is TRBJ1-2, the V gene TRBV12-3 or TRBV12-4; D ambiguous. This CDR3 is 15 amino acids long. V lost 6 bases to trimming and J lost 0 bases, with 14 bases between them. Here the CDR3 DNA reads TGTGCCAGCAGCCTAAAGGTCCGTGCTAACTATGGCTACACCTTC. Amino acids: CASSLKVRANYGYTF.

This clonotype has only a few counts. The genes are TRBV27 and TRBJ2-2; TRBD1 agrees at 7 bases. The V segment lost 5 bases and the J segment 4 bases; nucleotides outside the gene matches: 4. This CDR3 spans 14 amino acids. The V gene's germline CDR1 is MNHEY and CDR2 SMNVEV (reference sequence). The CDR3 is CASSRWDSTGELFF. CDR3 coding DNA: TGTGCCAGCAGTCGATGGGACAGCACCGGGGAGCTGTTTTTT.